This entry is about one T cell receptor (beta chain). These data originate in a study of blood T cell repertoires in COVID-19. Study-level information: The samples span acute and convalescent COVID-19 from the United States, Italy and Spain. T cells, B-cell-depleted T cells, or PBMCs provided the cDNA or gDNA that served as material.

Trimming removed 5 bases at V and 1 base at J, with 8 bases between. The CDR3 spans 13 residues. Per the germline V gene, CDR1 is SGDLS and CDR2 is YYNGEE. In the authors' workflow: Estimated nucleated cell counts came from reference gene primer amplification. The method was immunoSEQ multiplex PCR; TCRdb's version includes in-frame clones alone and lacks a portion of them. Clone size and V and J calls were adopted from that table, with D and trimming inferred from the DNA. The sample carries hundreds of thousands of clones, 88% recorded once. The receptor comes from a man younger than 35 with active or convalescent COVID-19. The chain combines TRBV9 with TRBJ2-3, with D tentatively TRBD1 (6 bases). The sequencing input was peripheral blood. The CDR3 DNA sequence: TGTGCCAGCAGTGAGGGGGGCACAGATACGCAGTATTTT. It translates to CASSEGGTDTQYF.